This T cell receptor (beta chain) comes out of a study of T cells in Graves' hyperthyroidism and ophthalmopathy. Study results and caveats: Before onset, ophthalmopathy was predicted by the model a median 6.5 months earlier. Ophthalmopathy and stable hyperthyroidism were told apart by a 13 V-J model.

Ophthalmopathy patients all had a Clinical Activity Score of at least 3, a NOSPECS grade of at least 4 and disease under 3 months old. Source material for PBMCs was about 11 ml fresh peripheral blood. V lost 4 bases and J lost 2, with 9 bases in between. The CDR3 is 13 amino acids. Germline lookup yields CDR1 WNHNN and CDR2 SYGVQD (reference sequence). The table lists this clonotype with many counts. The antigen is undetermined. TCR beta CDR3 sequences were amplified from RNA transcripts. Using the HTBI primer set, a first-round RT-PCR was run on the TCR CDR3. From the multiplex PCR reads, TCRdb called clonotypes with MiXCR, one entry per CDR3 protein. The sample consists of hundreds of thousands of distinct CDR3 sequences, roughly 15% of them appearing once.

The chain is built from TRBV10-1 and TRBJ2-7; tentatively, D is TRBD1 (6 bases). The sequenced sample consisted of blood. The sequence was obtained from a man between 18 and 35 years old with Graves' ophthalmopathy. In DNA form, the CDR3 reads TGCGCCAGCAGTGCAGGGACACCCTACGAGCAGTACTTC. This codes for CASSAGTPYEQYF.